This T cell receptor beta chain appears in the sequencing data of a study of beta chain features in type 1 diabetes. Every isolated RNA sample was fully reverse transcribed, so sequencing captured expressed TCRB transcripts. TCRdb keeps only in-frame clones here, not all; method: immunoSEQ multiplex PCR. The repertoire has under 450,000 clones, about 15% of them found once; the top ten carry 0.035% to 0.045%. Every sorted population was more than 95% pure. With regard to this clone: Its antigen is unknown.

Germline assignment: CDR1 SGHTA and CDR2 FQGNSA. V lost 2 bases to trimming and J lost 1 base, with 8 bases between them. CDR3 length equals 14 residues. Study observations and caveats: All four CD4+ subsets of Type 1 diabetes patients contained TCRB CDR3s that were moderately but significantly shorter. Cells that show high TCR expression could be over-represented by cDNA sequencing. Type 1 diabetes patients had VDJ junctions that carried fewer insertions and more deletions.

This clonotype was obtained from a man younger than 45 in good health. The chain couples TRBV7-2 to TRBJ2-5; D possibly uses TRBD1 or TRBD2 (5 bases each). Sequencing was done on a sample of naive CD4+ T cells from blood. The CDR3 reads CASSLRDPQETQYF. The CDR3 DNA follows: TGTGCCAGCAGCTTACGGGACCCCCAAGAGACCCAGTACTTC.